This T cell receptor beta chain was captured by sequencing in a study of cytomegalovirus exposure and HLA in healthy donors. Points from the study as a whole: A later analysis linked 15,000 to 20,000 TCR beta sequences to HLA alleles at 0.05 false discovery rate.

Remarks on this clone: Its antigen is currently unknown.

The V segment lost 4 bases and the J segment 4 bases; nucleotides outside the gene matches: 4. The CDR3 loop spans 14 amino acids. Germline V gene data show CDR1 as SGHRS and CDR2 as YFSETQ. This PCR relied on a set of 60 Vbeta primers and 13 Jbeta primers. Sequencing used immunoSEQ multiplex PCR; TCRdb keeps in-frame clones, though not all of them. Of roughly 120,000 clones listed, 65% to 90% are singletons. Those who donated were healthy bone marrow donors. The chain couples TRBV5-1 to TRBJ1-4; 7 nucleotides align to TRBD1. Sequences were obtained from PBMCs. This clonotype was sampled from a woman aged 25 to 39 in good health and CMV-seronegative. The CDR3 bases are TGCGCCAGCAGCCAGGACAGGATTAATGAAAAACTGTTTTTT. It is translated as CASSQDRINEKLFF.